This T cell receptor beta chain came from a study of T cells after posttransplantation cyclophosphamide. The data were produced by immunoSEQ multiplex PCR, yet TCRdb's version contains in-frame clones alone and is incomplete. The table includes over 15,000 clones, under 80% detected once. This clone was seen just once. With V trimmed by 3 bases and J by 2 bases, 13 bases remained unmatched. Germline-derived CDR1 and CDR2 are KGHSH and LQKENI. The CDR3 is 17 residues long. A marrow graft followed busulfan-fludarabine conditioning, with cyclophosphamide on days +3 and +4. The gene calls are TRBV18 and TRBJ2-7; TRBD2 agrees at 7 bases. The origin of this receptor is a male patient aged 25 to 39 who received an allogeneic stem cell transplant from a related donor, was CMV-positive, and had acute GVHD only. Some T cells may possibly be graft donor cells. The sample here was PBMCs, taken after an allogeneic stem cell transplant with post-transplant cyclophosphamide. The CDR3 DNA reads TGTGCCAGCTCACCTGGCGGGGGACCTTCTTTGACCTACGAGCAGTACTTC. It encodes CASSPGGGPSLTYEQYF.